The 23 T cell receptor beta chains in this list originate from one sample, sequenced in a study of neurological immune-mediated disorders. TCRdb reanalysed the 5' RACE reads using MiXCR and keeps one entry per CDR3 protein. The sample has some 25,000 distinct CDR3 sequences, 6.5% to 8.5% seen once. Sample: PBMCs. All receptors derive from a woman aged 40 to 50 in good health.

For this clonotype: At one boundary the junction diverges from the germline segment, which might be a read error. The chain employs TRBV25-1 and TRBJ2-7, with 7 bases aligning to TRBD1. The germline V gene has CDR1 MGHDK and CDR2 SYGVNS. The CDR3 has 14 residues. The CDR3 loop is CASSDRERSYEQYF. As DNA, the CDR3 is TGTGCAAGCAGTGACAGGGAAAGGTCCTACGAGCAGTACTTC.

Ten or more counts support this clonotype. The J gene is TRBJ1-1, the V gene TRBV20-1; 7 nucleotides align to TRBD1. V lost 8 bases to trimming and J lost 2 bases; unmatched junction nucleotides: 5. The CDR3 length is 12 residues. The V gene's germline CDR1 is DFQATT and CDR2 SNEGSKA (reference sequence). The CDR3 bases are TGCAGTCCGGGACAGCGCAACACTGAAGCTTTCTTT. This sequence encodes CSPGQRNTEAFF.

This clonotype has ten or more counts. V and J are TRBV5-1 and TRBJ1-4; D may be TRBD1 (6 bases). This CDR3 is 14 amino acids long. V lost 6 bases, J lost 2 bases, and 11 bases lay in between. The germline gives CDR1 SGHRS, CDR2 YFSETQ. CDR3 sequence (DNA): TGCGCCAGCACAGAGGGGGGGACTAATGAAAAACTGTTTTTT. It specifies CASTEGGTNEKLFF. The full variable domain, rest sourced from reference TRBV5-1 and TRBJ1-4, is KAGVTQTPRYLIKTRGQQVTLSCSPISGHRSVSWYQQTPGQGLQFLFEYFSETQRNKGNFPGRFSGRQFSNSRSEMNVSTLELGDSALYLCASTEGGTNEKLFFGSGTQLSVL.

CDR3 protein: CASTLTSGRYTDTQYF. Here the CDR3 DNA reads TGCGCCAGCACCCTAACTAGCGGGAGATACACAGATACGCAGTATTTT. V is TRBV4-3 and J is TRBJ2-3; 11 bases agree with TRBD2. V shed 7 bases, J shed 2 bases, and the junction held 8 bases outside the gene matches. The germline gives CDR1 LGHNA, CDR2 YSLEER. The CDR3 has 16 residues.

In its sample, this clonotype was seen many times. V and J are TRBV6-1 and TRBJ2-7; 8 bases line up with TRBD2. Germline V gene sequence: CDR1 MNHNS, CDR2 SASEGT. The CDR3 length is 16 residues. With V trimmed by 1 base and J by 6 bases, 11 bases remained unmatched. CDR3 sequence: CASSEEGTSIVSEQYF. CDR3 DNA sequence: TGTGCCAGCAGTGAAGAGGGGACTAGTATTGTATCCGAGCAGTACTTC.

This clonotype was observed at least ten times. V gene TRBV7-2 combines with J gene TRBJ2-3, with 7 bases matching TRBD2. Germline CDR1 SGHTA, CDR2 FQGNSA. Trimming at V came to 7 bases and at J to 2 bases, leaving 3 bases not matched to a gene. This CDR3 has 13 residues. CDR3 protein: CASKSGNTDTQYF. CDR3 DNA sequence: TGTGCCAGCAAAAGCGGGAACACAGATACGCAGTATTTT.

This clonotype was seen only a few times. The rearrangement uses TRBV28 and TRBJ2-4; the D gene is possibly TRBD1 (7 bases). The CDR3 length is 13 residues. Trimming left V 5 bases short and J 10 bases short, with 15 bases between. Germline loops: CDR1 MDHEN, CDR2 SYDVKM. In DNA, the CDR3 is TGTGCCAGCAGTCCTCCCGCGGGACAGATTCAGTACTTC. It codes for CASSPPAGQIQYF.

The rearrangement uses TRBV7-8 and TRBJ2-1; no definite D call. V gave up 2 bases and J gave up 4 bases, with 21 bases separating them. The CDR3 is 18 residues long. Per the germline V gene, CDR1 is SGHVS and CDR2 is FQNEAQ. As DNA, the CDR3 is TGTGCCAGCAGCTTACATTCTATATCTAAAAGTCGGTACAATGAGCAGTTCTTC. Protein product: CASSLHSISKSRYNEQFF.

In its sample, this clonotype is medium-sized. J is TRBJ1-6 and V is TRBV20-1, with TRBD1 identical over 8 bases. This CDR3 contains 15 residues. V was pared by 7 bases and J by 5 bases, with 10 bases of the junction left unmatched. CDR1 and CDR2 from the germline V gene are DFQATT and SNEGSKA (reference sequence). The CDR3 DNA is TGCAGTGTTACGATCCCGGGACAGGATAATTCACCCCTCCACTTT. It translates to CSVTIPGQDNSPLHF.

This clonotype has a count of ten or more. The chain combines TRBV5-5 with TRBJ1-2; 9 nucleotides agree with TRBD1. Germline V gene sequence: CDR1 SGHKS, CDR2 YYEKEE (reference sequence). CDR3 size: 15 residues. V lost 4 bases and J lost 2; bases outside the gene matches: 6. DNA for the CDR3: TGTGCCAGCAGCCCGGAAGGGACAGGGAACTATGGCTACACCTTC. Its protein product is CASSPEGTGNYGYTF. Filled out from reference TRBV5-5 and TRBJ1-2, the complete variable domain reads DAGVTQSPTHLIKTRGQQVTLRCSPISGHKSVSWYQQVLGQGPQFIFQYYEKEERGRGNFPDRFSARQFPNYSSELNVNALLLGDSALYLCASSPEGTGNYGYTFGSGTRLTVV.

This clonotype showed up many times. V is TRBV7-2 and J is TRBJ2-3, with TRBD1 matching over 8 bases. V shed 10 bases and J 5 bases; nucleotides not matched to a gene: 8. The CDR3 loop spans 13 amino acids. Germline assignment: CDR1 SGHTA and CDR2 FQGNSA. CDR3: CATGDRRRDTQYF. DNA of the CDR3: TGTGCCACCGGGGACAGGAGGAGAGATACGCAGTATTTT.

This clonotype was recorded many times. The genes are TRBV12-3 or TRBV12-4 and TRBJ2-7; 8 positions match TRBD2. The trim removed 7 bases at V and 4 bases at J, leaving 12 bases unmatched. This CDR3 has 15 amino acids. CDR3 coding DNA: TGTGCCAGCAACCGGGAGGGGGGCAAGAATTACGAGCAGTACTTC. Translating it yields CASNREGGKNYEQYF.

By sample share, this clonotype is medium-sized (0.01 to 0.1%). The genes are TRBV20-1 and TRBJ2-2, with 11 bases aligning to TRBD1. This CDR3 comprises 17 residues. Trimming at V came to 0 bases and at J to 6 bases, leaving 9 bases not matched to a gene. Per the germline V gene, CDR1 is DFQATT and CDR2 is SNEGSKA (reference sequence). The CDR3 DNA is TGCAGTGCTAGAGATCTCAGGACAGGGGGCGATGCCGGGGAGCTGTTTTTT. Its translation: CSARDLRTGGDAGELFF.

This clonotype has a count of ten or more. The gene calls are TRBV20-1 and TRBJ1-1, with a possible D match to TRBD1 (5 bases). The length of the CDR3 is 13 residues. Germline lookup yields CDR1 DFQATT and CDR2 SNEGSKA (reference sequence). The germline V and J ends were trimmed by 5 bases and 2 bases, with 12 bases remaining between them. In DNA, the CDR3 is TGCAGTGCTGGGGGGACGACAAACACTGAAGCTTTCTTT. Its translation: CSAGGTTNTEAFF.

Here the CDR3 reads CASSEGLFTDTQYF. CDR3 nucleotides: TGTGCCAGCAGCGAGGGACTTTTCACAGATACGCAGTATTTT. The gene calls are TRBV11-2 and TRBJ2-3; maybe TRBD2 (6 bases). From germline, CDR1 is SGHAT and CDR2 FQNNGV. This CDR3 has 14 amino acids. V dropped 5 bases and J dropped 2 bases, with 11 bases sitting between them.

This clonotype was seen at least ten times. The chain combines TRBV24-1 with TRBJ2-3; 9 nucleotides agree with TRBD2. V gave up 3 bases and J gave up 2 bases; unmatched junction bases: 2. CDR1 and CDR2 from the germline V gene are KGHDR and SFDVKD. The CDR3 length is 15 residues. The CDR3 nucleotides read TGTGCCACCAGTGATACTAGCGGGTACACAGATACGCAGTATTTT. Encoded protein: CATSDTSGYTDTQYF.

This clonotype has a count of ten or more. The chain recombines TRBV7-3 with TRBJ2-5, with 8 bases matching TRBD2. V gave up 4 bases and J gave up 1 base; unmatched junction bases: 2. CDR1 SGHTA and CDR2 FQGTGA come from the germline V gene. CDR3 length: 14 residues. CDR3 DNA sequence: TGTGCCAGCAGCTCTGGACTAGCCCAAGAGACCCAGTACTTC. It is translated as CASSSGLAQETQYF.

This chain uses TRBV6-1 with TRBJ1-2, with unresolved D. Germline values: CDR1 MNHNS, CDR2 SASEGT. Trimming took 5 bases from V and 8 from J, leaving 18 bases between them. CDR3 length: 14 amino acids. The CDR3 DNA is TGTGCCAGCAGTCTTCAGGAATCTGAAAACGGCTACACCTTC. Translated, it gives CASSLQESENGYTF.

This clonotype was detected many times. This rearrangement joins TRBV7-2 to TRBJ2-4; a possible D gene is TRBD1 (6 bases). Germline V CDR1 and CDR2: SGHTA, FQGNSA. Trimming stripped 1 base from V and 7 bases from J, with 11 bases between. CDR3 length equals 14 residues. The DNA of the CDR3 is TGTGCCAGCAGCTTAGGGGGTACAGGGAACATTCAGTACTTC. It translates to CASSLGGTGNIQYF.

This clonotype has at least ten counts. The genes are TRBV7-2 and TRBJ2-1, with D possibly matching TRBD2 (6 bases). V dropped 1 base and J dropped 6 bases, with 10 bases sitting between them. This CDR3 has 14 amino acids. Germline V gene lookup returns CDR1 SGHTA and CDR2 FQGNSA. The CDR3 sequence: CASSLGRRGNEQFF. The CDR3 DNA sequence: TGTGCCAGCAGCTTAGGGCGGAGGGGCAATGAGCAGTTCTTC.

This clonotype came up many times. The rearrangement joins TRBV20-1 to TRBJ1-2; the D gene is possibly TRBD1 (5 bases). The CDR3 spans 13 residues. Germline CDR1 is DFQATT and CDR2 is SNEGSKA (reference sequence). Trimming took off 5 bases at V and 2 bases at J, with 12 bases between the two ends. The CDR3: CSAQGPLNYGYTF. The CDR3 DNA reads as TGCAGTGCTCAGGGACCGCTCAACTATGGCTACACCTTC.

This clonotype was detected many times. The CDR3 DNA reads as TGTGCCAGCAGCTTACGCCGTCTAGCGGGGCTGAACACCGGGGAGCTGTTTTTT. Its protein product is CASSLRRLAGLNTGELFF. This chain connects TRBV7-2 to TRBJ2-2; 9 nucleotides match TRBD2. CDR1 and CDR2 (germline): SGHTA, FQGNSA. Trimming cost V 2 bases and J 1 base; bases outside gene matches: 8. The CDR3 sequence is 18 residues long.

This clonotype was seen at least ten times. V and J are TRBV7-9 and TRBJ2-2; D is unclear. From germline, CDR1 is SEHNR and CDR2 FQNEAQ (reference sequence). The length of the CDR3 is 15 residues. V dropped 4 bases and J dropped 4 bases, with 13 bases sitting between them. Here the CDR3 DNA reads TGTGCCAGCAGCTCCACCTTCGATCTCACCGGGGAGCTGTTTTTT. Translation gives CASSSTFDLTGELFF.